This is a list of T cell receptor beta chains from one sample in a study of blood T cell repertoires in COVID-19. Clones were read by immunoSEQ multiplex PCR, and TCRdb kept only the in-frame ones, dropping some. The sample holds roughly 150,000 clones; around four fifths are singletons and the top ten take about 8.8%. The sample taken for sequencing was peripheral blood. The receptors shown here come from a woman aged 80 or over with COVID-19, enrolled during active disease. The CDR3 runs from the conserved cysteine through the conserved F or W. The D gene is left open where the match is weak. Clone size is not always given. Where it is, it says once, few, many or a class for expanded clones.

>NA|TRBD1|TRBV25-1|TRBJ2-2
TGTGCCAGCAGTGATACACCCCAGGGGGCTCCCGGGGAGCTGTTTTTT
CASSDTPQGAPGELFF
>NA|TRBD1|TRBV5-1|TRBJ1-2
TGCGCCAGCAGCGACCCGGACAGGGGAGACTATGGCTACACCTTC
CASSDPDRGDYGYTF
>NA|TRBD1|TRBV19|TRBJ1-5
TGTGCCAGTAGTGTATCAGGGGGTTACAATCAGCCCCAGCATTTT
CASSVSGGYNQPQHF
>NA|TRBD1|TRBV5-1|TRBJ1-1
TGCGCCAGCAGCTTGGCGGGGACAGGGGGCACTGAAGCTTTCTTT
CASSLAGTGGTEAFF
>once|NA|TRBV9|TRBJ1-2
TGTGCCAGCAGCGTAGATTTCGGGTATGGCTACACCTTC
CASSVDFGYGYTF
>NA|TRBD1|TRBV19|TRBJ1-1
TGTGCCAGTACCGAAACAGGGGTAGCTTTCTTT
CASTETGVAFF
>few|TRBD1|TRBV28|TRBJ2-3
TGTGCCACCAGCAAGGGACAGCTTACGCAGTATTTT
CATSKGQLTQYF
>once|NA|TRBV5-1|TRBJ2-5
TGCGCCAGCAGCTTGGGACCCACAGGGTACCAAGAGACCCAGTACTTC
CASSLGPTGYQETQYF
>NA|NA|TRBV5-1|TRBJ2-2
TGCGCCAGCAGCCTCCGGAGTAGCGGGAACACCGGGGAGCTGTTTTTT
CASSLRSSGNTGELFF
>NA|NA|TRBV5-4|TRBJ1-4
TGTGCCAGCAGCTCGGATTCGGGTGAACTGTTTTTT
CASSSDSGELFF
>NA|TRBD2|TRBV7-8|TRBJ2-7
TGTGCCAGCAGCTTCAACTTAGCGGCGGGGGGGCTCGAGCAGTACTTC
CASSFNLAAGGLEQYF
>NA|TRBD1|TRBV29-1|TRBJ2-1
TGCAGCGTCTCCGGGACAGGATACAATGAGCAGTTCTTC
CSVSGTGYNEQFF
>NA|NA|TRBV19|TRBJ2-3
TGTGCCAGTAGACAGGGTTATGACACAGATACGCAGTATTTT
CASRQGYDTDTQYF
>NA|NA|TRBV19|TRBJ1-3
TGTGCCAGTAGTATGGAGCCCTCTGGAAACACCATATATTTT
CASSMEPSGNTIYF
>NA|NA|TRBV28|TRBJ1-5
TGTGCCAGCAGCCGCCGGGACACAAGAATCGGGTCGAATCAGCCCCAGCATTTT
CASSRRDTRIGSNQPQHF
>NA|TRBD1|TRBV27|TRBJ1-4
TGTGCCAGCAGGAGGACAGGCTCTGAAAAACTGTTTTTT
CASRRTGSEKLFF
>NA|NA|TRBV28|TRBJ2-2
TGTGCCAGCTGGCATTTCAGCACCGGGGAGCTGTTTTTT
CASWHFSTGELFF
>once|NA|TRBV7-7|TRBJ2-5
TGTGCTAGCAGCTTAGGTCAGGGGAAGACCCAGTACTTC
CASSLGQGKTQYF
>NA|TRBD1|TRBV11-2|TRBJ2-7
TGTGCCAGCAGCTCGAGACAGGGAAGGTACGAGCAGTACTTC
CASSSRQGRYEQYF
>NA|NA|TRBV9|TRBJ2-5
TGTGCCAGCAGCATCGGACTTACAGGGAGAGAGACCCAGTACTTC
CASSIGLTGRETQYF
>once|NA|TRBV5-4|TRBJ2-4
TGTGCCAGCAGCCCCGGGGGGCTTCAAAACATTCAGTACTTC
CASSPGGLQNIQYF